One T cell receptor (beta chain) is described in this entry. The data are from a study of control samples from healthy donors and cancer patients. The CDR3 spans 12 residues. V lost 1 base, J lost 6 bases, and 6 bases lay in between. CDR1 and CDR2 (germline): MNHNS, SASEGT. Measured with immunoSEQ multiplex PCR; TCRdb has only the in-frame clones, and not every one. The sample consists of some 95,000 clones, around 88% of them appearing once. Sequenced input: blood. This clonotype was sampled from a man aged 25-40 years in good health. This rearrangement joins TRBV6-1 to TRBJ1-1; D is ambiguous. CDR3 loop: CASSEVPPEAFF. Here the CDR3 DNA reads TGTGCCAGCAGTGAAGTACCCCCTGAAGCTTTCTTT.